The T cell receptor beta chain described here comes from a study of shared clonotypes between healthy human individuals. Study as a whole: Each donor's CD4 naive and CD4 memory cells filled three plates apiece, CD8 naive two, and CD8 memory one.

The repertoire was sequenced with immunoSEQ multiplex PCR; TCRdb's copy has only in-frame clones and lacks some. The table records roughly 1,600,000 clones, 98% of them present only once. Germline V gene lookup returns CDR1 SGDLS and CDR2 YYNGEE. After removal of 0 bases from V and 1 base from J, the junction contained 3 bases not matched to a gene. There are 15 residues in the CDR3. The clonotype comes from a man aged 30-40 years in good health. Sequenced: naive CD4+ T cells sorted from blood. Subset indicated: CD45RA+ positively selected. V is TRBV9 and J is TRBJ2-7, with 8 bases fitting TRBD2. The CDR3 is CASSVGGRFSYEQYF. The CDR3 DNA reads TGTGCCAGCAGCGTAGGCGGGAGGTTTTCCTACGAGCAGTACTTC.